This TCR beta chain stems from a study of cytomegalovirus exposure and HLA in healthy donors. In the PCR, 60 Vbeta and 13 Jbeta primers were used. The repertoire was sequenced with immunoSEQ multiplex PCR; TCRdb's copy has only in-frame clones and lacks some. The profile shows over 150,000 clones, about four fifths of them singletons. The germline CDR1 and CDR2 sequences are KGHSH and LQKENI. This CDR3 has 15 amino acids. V lost 6 bases and J 2 bases, leaving 16 bases between the germline ends. This clone has more than one count but fewer than ten. The antigen remains unidentified. Healthy bone marrow donors supplied every sample. Donors likely had unrecorded immune exposures despite being nominally healthy when sampled. Whole-study results and caveats: Several of the most significant clusters appeared linked to common viral pathogens, based on a later analysis.

The chain recombines TRBV18 with TRBJ2-5; weak D call: TRBD1 (5 bases). Material: PBMCs. The sequence came from a woman aged 50 to 60 in good health and CMV-seropositive. The CDR3 DNA reads as TGTGCCAGCTCCTTCGCCCGGACATCTCAAGAGACCCAGTACTTC. Amino acids: CASSFARTSQETQYF.